This entry lists 9 T cell receptor beta chains sequenced from one sample in a study of blood T cell repertoires in COVID-19. Some clones are missing from TCRdb's copy, which holds only in-frame ones; the method was immunoSEQ multiplex PCR. The sample records around 92,000 clones, more than 80% being singletons. Material for sequencing was peripheral blood. The receptors come from a woman older than 75 with acute or convalescent COVID-19.

The V and J genes are TRBV11-2 and TRBJ1-4; 7 positions match TRBD1. The CDR3 extends over 15 amino acids. Per the germline V gene, CDR1 is SGHAT and CDR2 is FQNNGV. J was trimmed by 3 bases and V by 4 bases; bases with no gene match: 5. CDR3 bases: TGTGCCAGCAGCTCCTGGACAGGACCTAATGAAAAACTGTTTTTT. This codes for CASSSWTGPNEKLFF.

The genes are TRBV5-1 and TRBJ2-5; perhaps TRBD2 as D (5 bases). Germline CDR1 and CDR2: SGHRS and YFSETQ. The length of the CDR3 is 16 residues. Trimming removed 4 bases at V and 1 base at J, with 17 bases between. The DNA for the CDR3 is TGCGCCAGCAGCGCCGACGGACTGCCCTCCCAAGAGACCCAGTACTTC. Translated: CASSADGLPSQETQYF.

V usage is TRBV28 and J usage is TRBJ2-7; 15 bases match TRBD2. With V trimmed by 5 bases and J by 7 bases, 6 bases remained unmatched. Germline CDR1 MDHEN, CDR2 SYDVKM. This CDR3 region has 15 residues. For the CDR3, the DNA is TGTGCCAGCAGTCCTCCGGGACTAGCGGGAGGTGAGCAGTACTTC. Translation gives CASSPPGLAGGEQYF.

V gene TRBV7-2 combines with J gene TRBJ2-7; D is uncertain. The V gene lost 5 bases and the J gene lost 0 bases, with 2 bases spanning the gap. Germline V CDR1 and CDR2: SGHTA, FQGNSA. The CDR3 spans 11 residues. CDR3 sequence: CASSLSYEQYF. As DNA, the CDR3 is TGTGCCAGCAGCCTCTCCTACGAGCAGTACTTC.

Of note for this clone: Additional DNA sequences in this sample encode the identical CDR3. The chain is built from TRBV6-6 and TRBJ2-3, with 8 nucleotides matching TRBD1. This CDR3 region has 14 residues. The V segment lost 6 bases and the J segment 4 bases; nucleotides outside the gene matches: 6. Germline V gives CDR1 MNHNY, CDR2 SVGAGI (reference sequence). The CDR3 bases are TGTGCCAGCAGCCGCGGACAGGGTGCAGATACGCAGTATTTT. This codes for CASSRGQGADTQYF.

In DNA form, the CDR3 reads TGTGCCAGCAGCGGGGCGGATGAGCAGTTCTTC. Translation: CASSGADEQFF. The V gene is TRBV5-4, the J gene TRBJ2-1; perhaps TRBD1 as D (5 bases). Germline-derived CDR1 and CDR2 are SGHNT and YYREEE (reference sequence). The CDR3 is 11 amino acids. V was cut by 4 bases and J by 8 bases, with 7 bases left in between.

The V and J genes are TRBV7-2 and TRBJ1-2, with a weak D call TRBD1 (6 bases). V was shortened by 5 bases and J by 3 bases, with 10 bases between the two germline ends. From germline, CDR1 is SGHTA and CDR2 FQGNSA. The CDR3 loop spans 13 amino acids. The CDR3 loop reads CASSPGQYYGYTF. The CDR3 DNA sequence: TGTGCCAGCAGCCCCGGACAGTACTATGGCTACACCTTC.

The chain combines TRBV19 with TRBJ2-1; perhaps TRBD2 as D (6 bases). In germline, CDR1 is LNHDA, CDR2 SQIVND (reference sequence). The CDR3 runs 16 residues. Trimming cost V 3 bases and J 0 bases, with 12 bases left between them. The chain's CDR3 is CASSMDVADSYNEQFF. DNA for the CDR3: TGTGCCAGTAGTATGGACGTAGCGGACTCCTACAATGAGCAGTTCTTC.

This rearrangement joins TRBV5-6 to TRBJ2-2, with 13 bases lining up with TRBD2. The length of the CDR3 is 16 residues. Trimming removed 3 bases from V and 7 bases from J; junction bases left unmatched: 6. CDR1 is SGHDT and CDR2 is YYEEEE in the germline V gene. CDR3 region: CASSWGLAGLVGELFF. As DNA, the CDR3 is TGTGCCAGCAGCTGGGGACTAGCGGGATTAGTCGGGGAGCTGTTTTTT.